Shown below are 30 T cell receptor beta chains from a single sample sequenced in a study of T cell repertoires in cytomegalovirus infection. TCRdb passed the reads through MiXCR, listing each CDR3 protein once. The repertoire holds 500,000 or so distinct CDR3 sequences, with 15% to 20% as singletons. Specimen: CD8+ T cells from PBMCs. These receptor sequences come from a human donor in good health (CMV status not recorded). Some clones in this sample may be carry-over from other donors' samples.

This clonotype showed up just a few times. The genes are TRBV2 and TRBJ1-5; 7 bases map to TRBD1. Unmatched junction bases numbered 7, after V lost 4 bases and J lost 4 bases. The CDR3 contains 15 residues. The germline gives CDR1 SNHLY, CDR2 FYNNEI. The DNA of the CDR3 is TGTGCCAGCAGTGGGCCGGGACAGCGTAATCAGCCCCAGCATTTT. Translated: CASSGPGQRNQPQHF.

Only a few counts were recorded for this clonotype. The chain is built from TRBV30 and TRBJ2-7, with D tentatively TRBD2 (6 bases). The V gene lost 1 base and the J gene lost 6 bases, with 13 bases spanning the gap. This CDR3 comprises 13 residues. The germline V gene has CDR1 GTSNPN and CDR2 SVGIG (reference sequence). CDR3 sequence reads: CAWSGLATGEQYF. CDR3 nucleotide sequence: TGTGCCTGGAGTGGGCTAGCGACGGGCGAGCAGTACTTC.

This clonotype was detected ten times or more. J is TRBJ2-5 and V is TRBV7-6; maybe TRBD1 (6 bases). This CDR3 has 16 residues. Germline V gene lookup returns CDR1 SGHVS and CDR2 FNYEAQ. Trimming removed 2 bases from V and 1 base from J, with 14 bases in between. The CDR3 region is CASSLRGWTVQETQYF. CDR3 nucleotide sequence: TGTGCCAGCAGCTTACGGGGTTGGACAGTCCAAGAGACCCAGTACTTC.

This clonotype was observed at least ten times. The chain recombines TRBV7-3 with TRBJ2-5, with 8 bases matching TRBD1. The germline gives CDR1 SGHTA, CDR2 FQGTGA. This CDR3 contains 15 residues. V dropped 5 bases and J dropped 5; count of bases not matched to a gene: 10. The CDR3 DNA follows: TGTGCCAGCAGCCCTTCTCAGGGGGCGCAGGAGACCCAGTACTTC. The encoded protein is CASSPSQGAQETQYF.

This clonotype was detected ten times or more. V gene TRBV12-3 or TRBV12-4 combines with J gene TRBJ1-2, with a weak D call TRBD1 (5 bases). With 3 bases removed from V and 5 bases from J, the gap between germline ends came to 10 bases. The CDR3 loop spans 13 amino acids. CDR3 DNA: TGTGCCAGCAGTTTGAGCAGGGTTTATGGCTACACCTTC. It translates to CASSLSRVYGYTF.

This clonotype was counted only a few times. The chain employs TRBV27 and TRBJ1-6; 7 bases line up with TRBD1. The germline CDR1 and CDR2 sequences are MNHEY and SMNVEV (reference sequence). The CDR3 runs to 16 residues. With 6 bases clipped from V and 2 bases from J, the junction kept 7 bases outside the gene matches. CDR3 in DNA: TGTGCCAGCAGCACGACAGGGTCGGCCTATAATTCACCCCTCCACTTT. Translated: CASSTTGSAYNSPLHF.

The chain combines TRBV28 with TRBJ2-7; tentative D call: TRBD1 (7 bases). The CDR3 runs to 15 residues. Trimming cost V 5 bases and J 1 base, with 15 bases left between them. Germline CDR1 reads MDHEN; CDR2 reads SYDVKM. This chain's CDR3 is CASSTIQGGSYEQYF. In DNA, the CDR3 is TGTGCCAGCAGTACTATTCAGGGGGGTTCCTACGAGCAGTACTTC.

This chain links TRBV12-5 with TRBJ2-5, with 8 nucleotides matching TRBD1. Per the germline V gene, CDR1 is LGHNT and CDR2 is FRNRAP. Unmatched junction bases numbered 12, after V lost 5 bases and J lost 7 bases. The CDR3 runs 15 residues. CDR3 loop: CASGPGTGTKRTQYF. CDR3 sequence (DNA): TGTGCTAGTGGTCCAGGGACAGGAACTAAGAGGACCCAGTACTTC.

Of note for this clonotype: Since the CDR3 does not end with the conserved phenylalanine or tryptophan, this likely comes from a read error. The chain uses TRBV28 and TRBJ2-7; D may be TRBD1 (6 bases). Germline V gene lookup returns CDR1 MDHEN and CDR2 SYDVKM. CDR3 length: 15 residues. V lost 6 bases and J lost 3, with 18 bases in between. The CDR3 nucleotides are TGTGCCAGCAGCCTCCCCGGACAGTCCTTCTACGAGCAGTACTTA. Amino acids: CASSLPGQSFYEQYL.

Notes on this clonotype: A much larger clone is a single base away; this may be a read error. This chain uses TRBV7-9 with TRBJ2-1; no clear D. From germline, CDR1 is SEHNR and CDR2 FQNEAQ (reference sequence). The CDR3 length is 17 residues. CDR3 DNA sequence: TGTGCCAGAAGCTTAGCCTCCGGCCCCCTTCGACACAATGAGCAGTTCTTC. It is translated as CARSLASGPLRHNEQFF.

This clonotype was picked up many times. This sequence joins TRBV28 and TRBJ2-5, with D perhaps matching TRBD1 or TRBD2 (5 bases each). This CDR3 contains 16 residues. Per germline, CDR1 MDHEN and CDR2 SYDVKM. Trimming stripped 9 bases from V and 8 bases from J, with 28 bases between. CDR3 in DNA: TGTGCCAGTGGGGGACCCCTGGACGCATCCCGGGGTACCCAGTACTTC. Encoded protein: CASGGPLDASRGTQYF.

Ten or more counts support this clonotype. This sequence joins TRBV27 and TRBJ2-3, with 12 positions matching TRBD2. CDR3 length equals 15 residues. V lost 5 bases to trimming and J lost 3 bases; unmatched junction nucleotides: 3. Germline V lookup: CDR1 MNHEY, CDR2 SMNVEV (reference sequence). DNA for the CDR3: TGTGCCAGCAGTCTAGCGGGAGGGAGGACAGATACGCAGTATTTT. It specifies CASSLAGGRTDTQYF.

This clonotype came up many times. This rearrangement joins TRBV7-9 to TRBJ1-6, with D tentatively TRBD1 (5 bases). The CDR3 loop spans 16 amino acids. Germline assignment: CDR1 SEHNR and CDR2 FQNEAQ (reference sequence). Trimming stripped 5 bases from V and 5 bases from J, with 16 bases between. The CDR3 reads CASSPPPWGNNSPLHF. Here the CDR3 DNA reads TGTGCCAGCAGCCCTCCCCCGTGGGGGAATAATTCACCCCTCCACTTT. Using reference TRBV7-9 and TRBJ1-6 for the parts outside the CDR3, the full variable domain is DTGVSQNPRHKITKRGQNVTFRCDPISEHNRLYWYRQTLGQGPEFLTYFQNEAQLEKSRLLSDRFSAERPKGSFSTLEIQRTEQGDSAMYLCASSPPPWGNNSPLHFGNGTRLTVT.

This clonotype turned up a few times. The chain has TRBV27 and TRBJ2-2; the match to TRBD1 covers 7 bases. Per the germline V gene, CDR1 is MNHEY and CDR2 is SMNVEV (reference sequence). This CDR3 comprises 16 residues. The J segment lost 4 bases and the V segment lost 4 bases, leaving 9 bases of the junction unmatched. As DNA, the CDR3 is TGTGCCAGCAGTTCCCCAACGGACAGGCCCACCGGGGAGCTGTTTTTT. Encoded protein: CASSSPTDRPTGELFF.

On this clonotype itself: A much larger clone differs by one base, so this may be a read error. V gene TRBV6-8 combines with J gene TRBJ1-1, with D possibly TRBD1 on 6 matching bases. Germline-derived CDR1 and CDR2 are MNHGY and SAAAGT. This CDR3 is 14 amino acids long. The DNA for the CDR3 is TGTGCCAGCAGTTACTCTTCGGTGGGGGCTGAAGTTTTCTTT. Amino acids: CASSYSSVGAEVFF.

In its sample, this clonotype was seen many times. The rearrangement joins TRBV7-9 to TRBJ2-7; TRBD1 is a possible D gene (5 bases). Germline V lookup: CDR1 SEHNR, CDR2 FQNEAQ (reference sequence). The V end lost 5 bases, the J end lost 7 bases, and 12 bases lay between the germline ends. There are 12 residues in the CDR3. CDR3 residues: CASSMTAWEQYF. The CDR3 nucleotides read TGTGCCAGCAGCATGACAGCTTGGGAGCAGTACTTC.

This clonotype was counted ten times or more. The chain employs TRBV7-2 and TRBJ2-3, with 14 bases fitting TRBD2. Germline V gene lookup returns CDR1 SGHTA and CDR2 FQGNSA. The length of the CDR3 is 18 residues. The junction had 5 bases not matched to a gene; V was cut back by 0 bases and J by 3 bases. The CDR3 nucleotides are TGTGCCAGCAGCTTAGCAGGGACTAGCGGGAGAAGGACAGATACGCAGTATTTT. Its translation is CASSLAGTSGRRTDTQYF.

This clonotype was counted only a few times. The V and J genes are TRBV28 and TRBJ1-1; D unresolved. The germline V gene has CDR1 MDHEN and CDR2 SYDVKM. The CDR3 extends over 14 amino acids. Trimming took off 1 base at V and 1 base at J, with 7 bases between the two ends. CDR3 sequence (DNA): TGTGCCAGCAGTTTATTAATGACGAACACTGAAGCTTTCTTT. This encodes CASSLLMTNTEAFF.

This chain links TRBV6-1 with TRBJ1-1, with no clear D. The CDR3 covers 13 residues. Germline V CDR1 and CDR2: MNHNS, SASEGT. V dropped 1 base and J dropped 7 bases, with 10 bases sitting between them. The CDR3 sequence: CASSEGPGIEAFF. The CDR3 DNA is TGTGCCAGCAGTGAAGGACCGGGTATTGAAGCTTTCTTT.

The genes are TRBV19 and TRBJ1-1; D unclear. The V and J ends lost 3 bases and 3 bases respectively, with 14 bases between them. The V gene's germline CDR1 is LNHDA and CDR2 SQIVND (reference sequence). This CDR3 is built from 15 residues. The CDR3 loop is CASSITPDSHTEAFF. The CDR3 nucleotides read TGTGCCAGTAGTATTACGCCCGATTCCCACACTGAAGCTTTCTTT.

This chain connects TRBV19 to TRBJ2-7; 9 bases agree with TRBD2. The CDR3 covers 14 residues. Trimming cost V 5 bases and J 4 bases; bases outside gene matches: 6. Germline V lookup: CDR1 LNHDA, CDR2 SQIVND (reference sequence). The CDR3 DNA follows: TGTGCCAGTAGTGAAGCTAGCGGGAAGTACGAGCAGTACTTC. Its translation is CASSEASGKYEQYF. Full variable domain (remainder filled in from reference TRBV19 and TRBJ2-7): DGGITQSPKYLFRKEGQNVTLSCEQNLNHDAMYWYRQDPGQGLRLIYYSQIVNDFQKGDIAEGYSVSREKKESFPLTVTSAQKNPTAFYLCASSEASGKYEQYFGPGTRLTVT.

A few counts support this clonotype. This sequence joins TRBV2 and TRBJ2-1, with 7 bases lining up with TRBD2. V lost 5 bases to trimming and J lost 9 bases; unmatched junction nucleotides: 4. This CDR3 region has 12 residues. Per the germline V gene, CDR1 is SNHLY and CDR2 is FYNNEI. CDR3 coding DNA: TGTGCCAGCAGTCGGGGGGAATCTGAGCAGTTCTTC. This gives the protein CASSRGESEQFF.

Here the CDR3 reads CASSSASGPYEQYF. CDR3 nucleotide sequence: TGTGCCAGCAGCTCCGCTAGCGGTCCCTACGAGCAGTACTTC. The J gene is TRBJ2-7, the V gene TRBV4-2, with TRBD2 matching 7 bases. CDR1 LGHNA and CDR2 YNFKEQ come from the germline V gene. The CDR3 is 14 amino acids. V dropped 5 bases and J dropped 2; count of bases not matched to a gene: 6.

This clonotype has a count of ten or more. CDR3 residues: CASSGTVMNTEAFF. The CDR3 nucleotides read TGTGCCAGCAGCGGGACAGTTATGAACACTGAAGCTTTCTTT. This chain joins TRBV7-8 and TRBJ1-1; 7 positions agree with TRBD1. The J segment lost 0 bases and the V segment lost 5 bases, leaving 3 bases of the junction unmatched. There are 14 residues in the CDR3. The germline CDR1 and CDR2 sequences are SGHVS and FQNEAQ.

CDR3 protein: CASSSWGFRETQYF. In DNA form, the CDR3 reads TGTGCCAGCAGTTCTTGGGGGTTCCGAGAGACCCAGTACTTC. The V call is TRBV27, the J call TRBJ2-5; D may be TRBD1 or TRBD2 (5 bases each). Germline V gene data show CDR1 as MNHEY and CDR2 as SMNVEV (reference sequence). The CDR3 spans 14 residues. V was pared by 4 bases and J by 4 bases, with 13 bases between.

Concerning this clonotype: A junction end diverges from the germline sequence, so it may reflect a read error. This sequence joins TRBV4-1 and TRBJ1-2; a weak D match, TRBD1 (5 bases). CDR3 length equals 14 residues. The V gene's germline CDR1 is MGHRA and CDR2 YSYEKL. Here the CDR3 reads CASSLVGANFGYTF. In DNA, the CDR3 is TGCGCCAGCAGCCTGGTAGGGGCAAACTTTGGCTACACCTTC.

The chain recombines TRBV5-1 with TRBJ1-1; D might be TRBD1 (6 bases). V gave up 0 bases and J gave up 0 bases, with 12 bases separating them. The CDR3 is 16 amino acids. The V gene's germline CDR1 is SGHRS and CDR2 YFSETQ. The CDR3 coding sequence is TGCGCCAGCAGCTTGGCGGGGGCTTCTATGAACACTGAAGCTTTCTTT. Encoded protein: CASSLAGASMNTEAFF. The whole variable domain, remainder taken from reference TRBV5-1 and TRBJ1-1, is KAGVTQTPRYLIKTRGQQVTLSCSPISGHRSVSWYQQTPGQGLQFLFEYFSETQRNKGNFPGRFSGRQFSNSRSEMNVSTLELGDSALYLCASSLAGASMNTEAFFGQGTRLTVV.

The DNA of the CDR3 is TGTGCCAGCAGGGGGGACAGGGTGACTGAGCAGTTCTTC. It yields the protein CASRGDRVTEQFF. The genes are TRBV12-3 or TRBV12-4 and TRBJ2-1; 9 positions match TRBD1. The CDR3 is 13 residues long. Trimming removed 6 bases from V and 9 bases from J; junction bases left unmatched: 6.

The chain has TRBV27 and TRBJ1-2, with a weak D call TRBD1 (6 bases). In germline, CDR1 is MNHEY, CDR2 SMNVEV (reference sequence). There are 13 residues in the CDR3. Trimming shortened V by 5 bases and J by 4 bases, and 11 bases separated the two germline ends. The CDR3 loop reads CASSAWTAYGYTF. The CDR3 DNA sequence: TGTGCCAGCAGTGCATGGACAGCCTATGGCTACACCTTC.

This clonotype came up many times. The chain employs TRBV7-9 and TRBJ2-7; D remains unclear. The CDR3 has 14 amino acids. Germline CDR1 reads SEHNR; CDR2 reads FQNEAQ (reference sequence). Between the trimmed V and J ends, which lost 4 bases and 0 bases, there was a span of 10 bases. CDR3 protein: CASSSDESSYEQYF. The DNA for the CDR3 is TGTGCCAGCAGCTCGGACGAAAGCTCCTACGAGCAGTACTTC.